The 28 T cell receptor beta chains reported below all come from one sample, sequenced in a study of graft-versus-host responses after intestinal transplantation. No antigens are known for them. The assay was immunoSEQ multiplex PCR, and TCRdb's table has in-frame clones only and misses some. This sample has about 100,000 clones; roughly 84% occur once, and the top ten carry around 0.98%. The source was unstimulated CD4+ T cells sorted from spleen or lymph node cells, collected before transplant. The receptors stem from a human donor who was the organ donor for an intestinal transplant.

The V gene is TRBV27, the J gene TRBJ2-7; 7 nucleotides match TRBD1. Per the germline V gene, CDR1 is MNHEY and CDR2 is SMNVEV (reference sequence). Trimming took 5 bases from V and 4 from J; bases not matched to a gene: 8. The CDR3 sequence is 14 residues long. The CDR3 DNA reads as TGTGCCAGCAGTCGCCGGGACAGAGATTACGAGCAGTACTTC. Encoded protein: CASSRRDRDYEQYF.

The rearrangement uses TRBV4-2 and TRBJ2-3, with TRBD2 as a possible D gene (6 bases). This CDR3 contains 16 residues. Germline CDR1 reads LGHNA; CDR2 reads YNFKEQ. V was cut by 0 bases and J by 1 base, with 11 bases left in between. The CDR3 sequence: CASSQDGIAGTDTQYF. The CDR3 DNA follows: TGTGCCAGCAGCCAAGATGGGATAGCGGGCACAGATACGCAGTATTTT.

The sample holds one count of this clone. The rearrangement links TRBV14 to TRBJ1-3; no reliable D call. The length of the CDR3 is 18 residues. CDR1 SGHDN and CDR2 FVKESK come from the germline V gene. The V end was cut by 0 bases, the J end by 2 bases, with 17 bases between. CDR3 coding DNA: TGTGCCAGCAGCCAAGATGTGAGGGCCGTAGGTCCTGGAAACACCATATATTTT. This translates into CASSQDVRAVGPGNTIYF.

The chain combines TRBV15 with TRBJ2-1; 9 positions match TRBD2. The trim removed 6 bases at V and 5 bases at J, leaving 8 bases unmatched. The CDR3 sequence is 15 residues long. Per germline, CDR1 LNHNV and CDR2 YYDKDF (reference sequence). The DNA for the CDR3 is TGTGCCACCAGGGCCAGCGGGGGGTTAAACAATGAGCAGTTCTTC. This encodes CATRASGGLNNEQFF.

The chain couples TRBV6-1 to TRBJ1-1, with D possibly being TRBD1 (5 bases). CDR3 length: 14 amino acids. The V end lost 3 bases, the J end lost 1 base, and 9 bases lay between the germline ends. The germline gives CDR1 MNHNS, CDR2 SASEGT. The CDR3 nucleotides read TGTGCCAGCAGTGAGACCCAGGGGAACACTGAAGCTTTCTTT. It specifies CASSETQGNTEAFF.

The chain links TRBV15 to TRBJ1-4, with a tentative D call TRBD1 (6 bases). The CDR3 is made up of 17 amino acids. Per the germline V gene, CDR1 is LNHNV and CDR2 is YYDKDF (reference sequence). Trimming pared 0 bases from V and 4 bases from J, leaving 15 bases between. The CDR3 DNA reads as TGTGCCACCAGCAGAGACCTGGAAAGGGGGTTTAATGAAAAACTGTTTTTT. This sequence encodes CATSRDLERGFNEKLFF.

This clone was found once. The gene calls are TRBV7-6 and TRBJ1-5, with TRBD1 as a possible D gene (6 bases). The V gene's germline CDR1 is SGHVS and CDR2 FNYEAQ. The germline V and J ends were trimmed by 5 bases and 4 bases, with 15 bases remaining between them. The CDR3 is 15 residues long. The CDR3 protein is CASSLLPGQNQPQHF. CDR3 DNA: TGTGCCAGCAGCCTACTCCCGGGACAAAATCAGCCCCAGCATTTT.

The chain is built from TRBV5-6 and TRBJ1-2, with unresolved D. CDR3 length equals 17 residues. In germline, CDR1 is SGHDT, CDR2 YYEEEE. The ends were cut back, 0 bases at V and 4 bases at J, with 19 bases in the middle. The CDR3, as DNA: TGTGCCAGCAGCTTGGCAATACCCAGGAGGGTGGGCTATGGCTACACCTTC. This encodes CASSLAIPRRVGYGYTF.

V gene TRBV7-8 combines with J gene TRBJ1-1; D gene unclear. Trimming shortened V by 5 bases and J by 8 bases, and 21 bases separated the two germline ends. CDR1 and CDR2 from the germline V gene are SGHVS and FQNEAQ. This CDR3 spans 15 amino acids. CDR3 nucleotides: TGTGCCAGCAGCCCCCAACCGCCTCCGGAGAGAGAAGCTTTCTTT. It encodes CASSPQPPPEREAFF.

The chain has TRBV5-1 and TRBJ1-5; no firm D call. The V gene's germline CDR1 is SGHRS and CDR2 YFSETQ. The V and J ends lost 4 bases and 7 bases respectively, with 12 bases between them. The CDR3 runs 13 residues. This chain's CDR3 is CASSPVGGQPQHF. DNA of the CDR3: TGCGCCAGCAGCCCCGTAGGCGGCCAGCCCCAGCATTTT.

This clone is a singleton in its sample. V usage is TRBV6-6 and J usage is TRBJ1-1; D is undetermined. The CDR3 is made up of 13 amino acids. CDR1 and CDR2 (germline): MNHNY, SVGAGI (reference sequence). V dropped 5 bases and J dropped 11 bases, with 18 bases sitting between them. DNA for the CDR3: TGTGCCAGCAGTGACACCCCCCGGGTTGGGGCTTTCTTT. It is translated as CASSDTPRVGAFF.

This clone was found once. The chain carries TRBV2 and TRBJ2-3, with D possibly being TRBD1 or TRBD2 (5 bases each). The CDR3 loop spans 15 amino acids. The V gene lost 2 bases and the J gene lost 5 bases, with 14 bases spanning the gap. Germline CDR1 SNHLY, CDR2 FYNNEI. CDR3 in amino acids: CASSERGPRGDTQYF. In DNA, the CDR3 is TGTGCCAGCAGTGAAAGGGGCCCCCGGGGAGATACGCAGTATTTT. Looking up the rest from reference TRBV2 and TRBJ2-3 gives the full variable domain: EPEVTQTPSHQVTQMGQEVILRCVPISNHLYFYWYRQILGQKVEFLVSFYNNEISEKSEIFDDQFSVERPDGSNFTLKIRSTKLEDSAMYFCASSERGPRGDTQYFGPGTRLTVL.

The chain uses TRBV5-6 and TRBJ2-1; D assignment may be TRBD1 or TRBD2 (5 bases each). The V and J ends lost 4 bases and 2 bases respectively, with 16 bases between them. The germline V gene encodes CDR1 SGHDT and CDR2 YYEEEE. The CDR3 is 16 residues long. DNA for the CDR3: TGTGCCAGCAGCACAAGCCGGGACGGACCCTACAATGAGCAGTTCTTC. It encodes CASSTSRDGPYNEQFF.

The genes are TRBV28 and TRBJ2-6; D might be TRBD1 or TRBD2, each matching 5 bases. V lost 2 bases and J lost 2, with 10 bases in between. Per the germline V gene, CDR1 is MDHEN and CDR2 is SYDVKM. The CDR3 is 16 residues long. The CDR3 nucleotides are TGTGCCAGCAGTTTACGTGGGGGTACTGGGGCCAACGTCCTGACTTTC. Translating it yields CASSLRGGTGANVLTF.

This clone came up once. The chain uses TRBV7-9 and TRBJ1-2, with TRBD1 as a possible D gene (6 bases). Per germline, CDR1 SEHNR and CDR2 FQNEAQ (reference sequence). With 1 base removed from V and 6 bases from J, the gap between germline ends came to 9 bases. The CDR3 is 13 amino acids. CDR3 residues: CASSLDRDHGYTF. The CDR3 DNA follows: TGTGCCAGCAGCTTAGACAGGGACCATGGCTACACCTTC.

The rearrangement uses TRBV30 and TRBJ1-6; D ambiguous. The CDR3 loop spans 12 amino acids. V was pared by 3 bases and J by 4 bases, with 4 bases between. CDR1 GTSNPN and CDR2 SVGIG come from the germline V gene (reference sequence). In DNA form, the CDR3 reads TGTGCCTGGAGGGGTTATAATTCACCCCTCCACTTT. It specifies CAWRGYNSPLHF. The whole variable domain, filled in from reference TRBV30 and TRBJ1-6, reads SQTIHQWPATLVQPVGSPLSLECTVEGTSNPNLYWYRQAAGRGLQLLFYSVGIGQISSEVPQNLSASRPQDRQFILSSKKLLLSDSGFYLCAWRGYNSPLHFGNGTRLTVT.

Only a few counts were recorded for this clone. The chain employs TRBV19 and TRBJ2-7; 13 bases are shared with TRBD2. Trimming removed 5 bases from V and 5 bases from J; junction bases left unmatched: 9. The CDR3 runs 16 residues. The germline CDR1 and CDR2 sequences are LNHDA and SQIVND (reference sequence). The chain's CDR3 is CASSVRRTSGGNEQYF. In nucleotides, the CDR3 is TGTGCCAGTAGTGTAAGGAGGACTAGCGGGGGAAACGAGCAGTACTTC. Full variable domain (outside the CDR3, taken from reference TRBV19 and TRBJ2-7): DGGITQSPKYLFRKEGQNVTLSCEQNLNHDAMYWYRQDPGQGLRLIYYSQIVNDFQKGDIAEGYSVSREKKESFPLTVTSAQKNPTAFYLCASSVRRTSGGNEQYFGPGTRLTVT.

The V call is TRBV30, the J call TRBJ2-2; D not resolved. The ends were cut back, 3 bases at V and 5 bases at J, with 10 bases in the middle. The germline CDR1 and CDR2 sequences are GTSNPN and SVGIG (reference sequence). The CDR3 runs to 13 residues. CDR3 residues: CAWRNSSTGELFF. The CDR3 DNA reads as TGTGCCTGGAGGAACAGCTCAACCGGGGAGCTGTTTTTT.

The chain has TRBV4-2 and TRBJ2-5, with a weak D call TRBD2 (7 bases). The germline CDR1 and CDR2 sequences are LGHNA and YNFKEQ. Trimming stripped 1 base from V and 5 bases from J, with 14 bases between. The CDR3 contains 15 residues. CDR3 loop: CASSQGGGGRETQYF. CDR3 DNA sequence: TGTGCCAGCAGCCAAGGAGGGGGGGGCCGGGAGACCCAGTACTTC.

This clone showed up just a few times. V and J are TRBV7-9 and TRBJ1-2; the D is unclear. Looked up from germline, CDR1 is SEHNR and CDR2 is FQNEAQ (reference sequence). V lost 4 bases and J lost 8, with 8 bases in between. The CDR3 has 11 residues. CDR3 sequence: CASSSTSGYTF. As DNA, the CDR3 is TGTGCCAGCAGCTCCACGAGCGGCTACACCTTC.

This chain connects TRBV28 to TRBJ2-1, with 8 positions matching TRBD2. V gave up 4 bases and J gave up 8 bases; unmatched junction bases: 4. The CDR3 covers 13 residues. The V gene's germline CDR1 is MDHEN and CDR2 SYDVKM. The CDR3 spells CASSSPGGDEQFF. The CDR3, as DNA: TGTGCCAGCAGTTCCCCCGGGGGGGATGAGCAGTTCTTC.

The chain couples TRBV4-1 to TRBJ2-5; 12 bases align to TRBD2. The J segment lost 0 bases and the V segment lost 0 bases, leaving 11 bases of the junction unmatched. Per germline, CDR1 MGHRA and CDR2 YSYEKL. The CDR3 spans 20 residues. The CDR3 is CASSQEAPSTSGGYQETQYF. CDR3 in DNA: TGCGCCAGCAGCCAAGAGGCCCCCTCTACTAGCGGGGGGTACCAAGAGACCCAGTACTTC.

V gene TRBV15 combines with J gene TRBJ2-2; D gene ambiguous. This CDR3 has 14 amino acids. Per the germline V gene, CDR1 is LNHNV and CDR2 is YYDKDF (reference sequence). The V end lost 1 base, the J end lost 1 base, and 4 bases lay between the germline ends. This CDR3 reads CATSRARNTGELFF. Written as DNA, the CDR3 is TGTGCCACCAGCAGAGCCAGGAACACCGGGGAGCTGTTTTTT.

This clone was recorded a few times. This chain uses TRBV5-5 with TRBJ1-6, with D unclear. V dropped 1 base and J dropped 7 bases, with 6 bases sitting between them. CDR1 and CDR2 (germline): SGHKS, YYEKEE (reference sequence). The CDR3 covers 13 residues. This CDR3 is CASSLTENSPLHF. CDR3 sequence (DNA): TGTGCCAGCAGCTTGACAGAAAATTCACCCCTCCACTTT.

The V gene is TRBV29-1, the J gene TRBJ2-1; 8 bases agree with TRBD1. With 6 bases clipped from V and 9 bases from J, the junction kept 19 bases outside the gene matches. Germline-derived CDR1 and CDR2 are SQVTM and ANQGSEA. The CDR3 runs to 16 residues. CDR3 amino acids: CSVRLLTGDTRSEQFF. The CDR3 DNA is TGCAGCGTCCGACTCCTGACAGGGGACACCCGGAGTGAGCAGTTCTTC.

V is TRBV10-1 and J is TRBJ2-1, with 8 bases fitting TRBD2. V trimming: 3 bases; J trimming: 5 bases; junction bases outside the gene matches: 9. CDR1 and CDR2 (germline): WNHNN, SYGVQD (reference sequence). This CDR3 has 16 residues. The chain's CDR3 is CASSDPPGTRDNEQFF. CDR3 DNA sequence: TGCGCCAGCAGTGACCCTCCCGGGACTAGAGACAATGAGCAGTTCTTC.

The chain is built from TRBV5-6 and TRBJ1-2; the D is unclear. Germline V lookup: CDR1 SGHDT, CDR2 YYEEEE. The CDR3 covers 16 residues. Trimming stripped 6 bases from V and 4 bases from J, with 22 bases between. The CDR3 protein is CASKGRNSRKIYGYTF. CDR3 nucleotides: TGTGCCAGCAAAGGACGCAATAGTCGAAAGATCTATGGCTACACCTTC. The whole variable domain, remainder taken from reference TRBV5-6 and TRBJ1-2, is DAGVTQSPTHLIKTRGQQVTLRCSPKSGHDTVSWYQQALGQGPQFIFQYYEEEERQRGNFPDRFSGHQFPNYSSELNVNALLLGDSALYLCASKGRNSRKIYGYTFGSGTRLTVV.

The chain couples TRBV6-1 to TRBJ2-5, with TRBD2 as a possible D gene (5 bases). This CDR3 has 14 residues. Between the trimmed V and J ends, which lost 5 bases and 1 base, there was a span of 11 bases. In germline, CDR1 is MNHNS, CDR2 SASEGT. The CDR3 loop reads CASSRGHTQETQYF. For the CDR3, the DNA is TGTGCCAGCAGTCGAGGGCATACCCAAGAGACCCAGTACTTC.